This T cell receptor beta chain originates from a study of OX40 agonist ivuxolimab in advanced cancers. The assay was immunoSEQ multiplex PCR, and TCRdb's table has in-frame clones only and misses some. The table lists 65,000 to 95,000 clones, approximately 82% of them singletons. Unmatched junction bases numbered 9, after V lost 6 bases and J lost 6 bases. This CDR3 is built from 15 residues. In germline, CDR1 is MDHEN, CDR2 SYDVKM. The sample consisted of CD4+ or CD8+ T cells sorted from blood, taken in a trial of the OX40 agonist ivuxolimab. The genes are TRBV28 and TRBJ1-5, with 9 bases aligning to TRBD1. The TCR comes from an adult with an advanced solid tumor such as melanoma, head and neck, liver or kidney cancer. In DNA, the CDR3 is TGTGCCAGCAGGCCGCCGGGACAGGGTGGTCAGCCCCAGCATTTT. Translating gives CASRPPGQGGQPQHF.